This is a list of T cell receptor beta chains from one sample in a study of CD8 T cells in ankylosing spondylitis. TCRdb recomputed calls from the 5' RACE reads with MiXCR, one row per CDR3 protein. The sample lists about 540,000 distinct CDR3 sequences, 12% occurring once. The specimen sequenced was blood, either unsorted or a sorted T cell fraction (not recorded which). Source of these receptors: a male donor with ankylosing spondylitis. CDR3s include the opening cysteine and the closing phenylalanine or tryptophan. Each record gives: clone size, J gene, D gene, V gene, CDR3 length, CDR3 protein, CDR3 DNA. The D gene is left open where the match is weak. Not all rows give a size; the values are once, few, many and, for expanded clones, a class.

abundance: -; j_gene: TRBJ2-1; d_gene: -; v_gene: TRBV7-7; len: 16; CDR3aa: CASSLYPSGSSDEQFF; CDR3nt: TGTGCCAGCAGCTTGTACCCGAGCGGGTCCTCCGATGAGCAGTTCTTC
abundance: -; j_gene: TRBJ1-2; d_gene: TRBD1; v_gene: TRBV29-1; len: 14; CDR3aa: CSVVIGTGNYGYTF; CDR3nt: TGCAGCGTTGTGATTGGGACAGGCAACTATGGCTACACCTTC
abundance: -; j_gene: TRBJ1-5; d_gene: TRBD1; v_gene: TRBV12-3/TRBV12-4; len: 17; CDR3aa: CASSLPGTGIFNQPQHF; CDR3nt: TGTGCCAGCAGTCTCCCCGGGACAGGGATCTTCAATCAGCCCCAGCATTTT
abundance: few; j_gene: TRBJ2-1; d_gene: -; v_gene: TRBV5-1; len: 16; CDR3aa: CASSSVLTGSYNEQFF; CDR3nt: TGCGCCAGCAGCTCCGTCCTCACCGGCTCCTACAATGAGCAGTTCTTC
abundance: -; j_gene: TRBJ2-5; d_gene: -; v_gene: TRBV10-3; len: 17; CDR3aa: CAISAGTLQGLQETQYF; CDR3nt: TGTGCCATCAGTGCGGGGACATTACAAGGACTGCAGGAGACCCAGTACTTC
abundance: few; j_gene: TRBJ2-1; d_gene: -; v_gene: TRBV5-1; len: 14; CDR3aa: CASSLSSPYNEQFF; CDR3nt: TGCGCCAGCAGCTTGTCTAGTCCCTACAATGAGCAGTTCTTC
abundance: -; j_gene: TRBJ1-5; d_gene: -; v_gene: TRBV15; len: 16; CDR3aa: CATSRSQGYSNQPQHF; CDR3nt: TGTGCCACCAGCAGATCTCAGGGATATAGCAATCAGCCCCAGCATTTT
abundance: few; j_gene: TRBJ2-1; d_gene: -; v_gene: TRBV6-2/TRBV6-3; len: 17; CDR3aa: CASSYSQVFALYNEQFF; CDR3nt: TGTGCCAGCAGTTACTCGCAGGTTTTTGCCCTCTACAATGAGCAGTTCTTC
abundance: many; j_gene: TRBJ1-1; d_gene: -; v_gene: TRBV29-1; len: 11; CDR3aa: CSVVGAGKAFF; CDR3nt: TGCAGCGTTGTTGGGGCGGGTAAAGCTTTCTTT
abundance: -; j_gene: TRBJ2-5; d_gene: -; v_gene: TRBV20-1; len: 13; CDR3aa: CSASRGTGETQYF; CDR3nt: TGCAGTGCTAGTCGGGGGACCGGGGAGACCCAGTACTTC
abundance: few; j_gene: TRBJ2-1; d_gene: -; v_gene: TRBV7-2; len: 20; CDR3aa: CASSLGLMIIRWAVYNEQFF; CDR3nt: TGTGCCAGCAGCTTAGGGTTAATGATCATCCGGTGGGCTGTCTACAATGAGCAGTTCTTC
abundance: few; j_gene: TRBJ1-1; d_gene: -; v_gene: TRBV15; len: 14; CDR3aa: CATSRPRWNTEAFF; CDR3nt: TGTGCCACCAGCAGACCTCGTTGGAACACTGAAGCTTTCTTT
abundance: few; j_gene: TRBJ2-1; d_gene: -; v_gene: TRBV3-1; len: 14; CDR3aa: CASSQEVTDLEQFF; CDR3nt: TGTGCCAGCAGCCAAGAGGTAACAGACCTGGAGCAGTTCTTC
abundance: few; j_gene: TRBJ1-6; d_gene: -; v_gene: TRBV5-1; len: 17; CDR3aa: CASSLDLGRSYNSPLHF; CDR3nt: TGCGCCAGCAGCTTGGATCTGGGACGATCCTATAATTCACCCCTCCACTTT
abundance: -; j_gene: TRBJ1-1; d_gene: -; v_gene: TRBV30; len: 14; CDR3aa: CAWWARAVNTEAFF; CDR3nt: TGTGCCTGGTGGGCCCGGGCCGTGAACACTGAAGCTTTCTTT
abundance: few; j_gene: TRBJ2-2; d_gene: TRBD1; v_gene: TRBV12-3/TRBV12-4; len: 14; CDR3aa: CASRDRANTGELFF; CDR3nt: TGTGCCAGCCGGGACAGAGCGAACACCGGGGAGCTGTTTTTT
abundance: few; j_gene: TRBJ2-3; d_gene: -; v_gene: TRBV6-1; len: 16; CDR3aa: CASSEWYGAGTDTQYF; CDR3nt: TGTGCCAGCAGTGAATGGTATGGGGCAGGGACAGATACGCAGTATTTT
abundance: -; j_gene: TRBJ1-1; d_gene: -; v_gene: TRBV30; len: 14; CDR3aa: CAWERGNLNTEAFF; CDR3nt: TGTGCCTGGGAGAGAGGGAATTTGAACACTGAAGCTTTCTTT
abundance: few; j_gene: TRBJ2-3; d_gene: -; v_gene: TRBV7-9; len: 14; CDR3aa: CASSFRIYTDTQYF; CDR3nt: TGTGCCAGCAGCTTCAGAATCTACACAGATACGCAGTATTTT
abundance: many; j_gene: TRBJ2-2; d_gene: TRBD2; v_gene: TRBV7-8; len: 15; CDR3aa: CASSRTSGSPGELFF; CDR3nt: TGTGCCAGCAGCCGGACTAGCGGGAGTCCCGGGGAGCTGTTTTTT
abundance: -; j_gene: TRBJ2-2; d_gene: TRBD1; v_gene: TRBV27; len: 14; CDR3aa: CASSSTGDTGELFF; CDR3nt: TGTGCCAGCAGTTCGACAGGGGACACCGGGGAGCTGTTTTTT
abundance: few; j_gene: TRBJ1-2; d_gene: -; v_gene: TRBV10-3; len: 14; CDR3aa: CAITRDLVDYGYTF; CDR3nt: TGTGCCATCACTCGGGATCTTGTCGACTATGGCTACACCTTC
abundance: -; j_gene: TRBJ1-2; d_gene: -; v_gene: TRBV15; len: 12; CDR3aa: CATSRDGYGYTF; CDR3nt: TGTGCCACCAGCAGAGATGGGTATGGCTACACCTTC
abundance: many; j_gene: TRBJ2-2; d_gene: TRBD2; v_gene: TRBV29-1; len: 15; CDR3aa: CSVGLAGEYTGELFF; CDR3nt: TGCAGCGTTGGACTAGCGGGAGAGTACACCGGGGAGCTGTTTTTT
abundance: few; j_gene: TRBJ1-1; d_gene: -; v_gene: TRBV7-9; len: 14; CDR3aa: CASSSRFSNTEAFF; CDR3nt: TGTGCCAGCAGCTCTAGATTTTCTAACACTGAAGCTTTCTTT
abundance: few; j_gene: TRBJ2-3; d_gene: TRBD2; v_gene: TRBV4-2; len: 17; CDR3aa: CASSYSGTSGRSDTQYF; CDR3nt: TGTGCCAGCAGCTATTCCGGGACTAGCGGGAGGTCAGATACGCAGTATTTT
abundance: -; j_gene: TRBJ1-5; d_gene: -; v_gene: TRBV24-1; len: 17; CDR3aa: CATSDPRGGGVDQPQHF; CDR3nt: TGTGCCACCAGTGATCCCCGGGGGGGGGGTGTAGATCAGCCCCAGCATTTT
abundance: few; j_gene: TRBJ2-1; d_gene: -; v_gene: TRBV5-1; len: 14; CDR3aa: CASSLNPGRNEQFF; CDR3nt: TGCGCCAGCAGCTTAAACCCGGGTCGCAATGAGCAGTTCTTC
abundance: -; j_gene: TRBJ2-5; d_gene: TRBD1; v_gene: TRBV12-3/TRBV12-4; len: 15; CDR3aa: CASSLEQGLGETQYF; CDR3nt: TGTGCCAGCAGTTTAGAACAGGGGTTGGGAGAGACCCAGTACTTC
abundance: -; j_gene: TRBJ1-5; d_gene: -; v_gene: TRBV10-3; len: 14; CDR3aa: CAISESQGNQPQHF; CDR3nt: TGTGCCATCAGTGAGTCTCAGGGGAATCAGCCCCAGCATTTT
abundance: few; j_gene: TRBJ2-1; d_gene: -; v_gene: TRBV2; len: 16; CDR3aa: CASSEWQGIVYNEQFF; CDR3nt: TGTGCCAGCAGTGAATGGCAGGGGATCGTCTACAATGAGCAGTTCTTC
abundance: many; j_gene: TRBJ2-4; d_gene: -; v_gene: TRBV7-8; len: 16; CDR3aa: CASSPEVNLAKNIQYF; CDR3nt: TGTGCCAGCAGCCCAGAGGTGAATTTAGCCAAAAACATTCAGTACTTC
abundance: -; j_gene: TRBJ2-4; d_gene: -; v_gene: TRBV20-1; len: 13; CDR3aa: CSARVQGKNIQYF; CDR3nt: TGCAGTGCTAGGGTCCAGGGAAAAAACATTCAGTACTTC
abundance: -; j_gene: TRBJ2-5; d_gene: TRBD1; v_gene: TRBV27; len: 16; CDR3aa: CASSFFGGTGQETQYF; CDR3nt: TGTGCCAGCAGTTTTTTTGGGGGGACAGGGCAAGAGACCCAGTACTTC
abundance: few; j_gene: TRBJ2-1; d_gene: TRBD2; v_gene: TRBV11-3; len: 14; CDR3aa: CASSLGLARNEQFF; CDR3nt: TGTGCCAGCAGCCTAGGACTAGCGCGGAATGAGCAGTTCTTC
abundance: -; j_gene: TRBJ1-2; d_gene: -; v_gene: TRBV12-3/TRBV12-4; len: 15; CDR3aa: CASSPNQGSNYGYTF; CDR3nt: TGTGCCAGCAGTCCCAATCAGGGATCCAACTATGGCTACACCTTC